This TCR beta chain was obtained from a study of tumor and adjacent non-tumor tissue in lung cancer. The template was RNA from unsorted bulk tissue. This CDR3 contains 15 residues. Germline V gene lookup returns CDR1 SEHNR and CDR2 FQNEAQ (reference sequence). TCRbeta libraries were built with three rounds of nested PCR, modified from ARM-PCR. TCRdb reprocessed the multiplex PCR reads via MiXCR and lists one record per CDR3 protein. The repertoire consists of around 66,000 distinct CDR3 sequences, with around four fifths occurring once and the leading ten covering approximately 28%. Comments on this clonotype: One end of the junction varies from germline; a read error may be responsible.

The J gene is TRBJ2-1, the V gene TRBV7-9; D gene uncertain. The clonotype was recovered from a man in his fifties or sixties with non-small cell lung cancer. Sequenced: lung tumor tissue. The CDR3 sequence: CASSLGPYHYNEQLF. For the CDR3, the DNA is TGTGCCAGCAGCTTAGGGCCCTATCATTACAATGAGCAGCTCTTC.